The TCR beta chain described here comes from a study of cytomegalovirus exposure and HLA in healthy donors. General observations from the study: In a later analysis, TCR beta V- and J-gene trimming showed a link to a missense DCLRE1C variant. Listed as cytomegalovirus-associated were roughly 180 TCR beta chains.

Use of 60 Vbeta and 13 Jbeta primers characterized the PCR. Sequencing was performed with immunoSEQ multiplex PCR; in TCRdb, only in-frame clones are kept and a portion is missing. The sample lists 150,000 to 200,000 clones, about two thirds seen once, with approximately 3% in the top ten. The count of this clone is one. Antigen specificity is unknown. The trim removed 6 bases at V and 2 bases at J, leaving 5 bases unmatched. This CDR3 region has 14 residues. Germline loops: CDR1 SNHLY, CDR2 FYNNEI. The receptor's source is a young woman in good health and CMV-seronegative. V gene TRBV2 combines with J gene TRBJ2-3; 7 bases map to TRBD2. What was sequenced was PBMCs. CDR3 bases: TGTGCCAGCAGAGGACTAGTTTCCACAGATACGCAGTATTTT. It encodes CASRGLVSTDTQYF.